The rows below give T cell receptor beta chains drawn from one sample of a study of radiation and T cells in renal cell carcinoma. Only in-frame clones appear in the TCRdb table, and some are missing; sequencing was by immunoSEQ multiplex PCR. Of roughly 92,000 clones in the sample, roughly 84% were seen once. The sample in question was blood, obtained from a patient whose treatment included radiotherapy and nephrectomy. All receptors derive from a man between 60 and 70 years old with renal cell carcinoma. CDR3s include the opening cysteine and the closing phenylalanine or tryptophan. The D gene is left open where the match is weak. Rows give clone size only sometimes, using once, few, many, or a class for an expanded clone.

>-|TRBJ2-5|TRBV11-3|-|13
TGTGCCAGCAGCTTAGGGACAGAAGAGACCCAGTACTTC
CASSLGTEETQYF
>-|TRBJ2-5|TRBV21-1|-|15
TGTGCCAGCAGCAAAGAAGGGCAGGGCCAAGAGACCCAGTACTTC
CASSKEGQGQETQYF
>TRBD2|TRBJ2-3|TRBV7-9|once|16
TGTGCCAGCAACCTGGGAGCGGGAGGGCCTGGTGATACGCAGTATTTT
CASNLGAGGPGDTQYF
>-|TRBJ2-7|TRBV10-3|-|12
TGTGCCATCAGTGACAGTTCCTACGAGCAGTACTTC
CAISDSSYEQYF
>-|TRBJ2-7|TRBV11-1|-|13
TGTGCCAGCAGCCTCCGACAGGGAGGCGAGCAGTACTTC
CASSLRQGGEQYF
>TRBD1|TRBJ2-3|TRBV29-1|-|16
TGCAGCGTTGAAAAAGCCGGGACAGGGTTGGGAGATACGCAGTATTTT
CSVEKAGTGLGDTQYF
>-|TRBJ1-4|TRBV4-2|once|15
TGTGCCAGCAGCCAAGTCATGGGGGGCGGTGAAAAACTGTTTTTT
CASSQVMGGGEKLFF
>-|TRBJ2-7|TRBV4-3|-|13
TGCGCCAGCAGCCAAGATGGCTCCTACGAGCAGTACTTC
CASSQDGSYEQYF
>-|TRBJ2-7|TRBV18|-|15
TGTGCCAGCTCACCAGACGTTGGGCGAACCTACGAGCAGTACTTC
CASSPDVGRTYEQYF
>TRBD1|TRBJ1-5|TRBV7-9|-|15
TGTGCCAGCAGCTCGGGACAGGGACTTAATCAGCCCCAGCATTTT
CASSSGQGLNQPQHF
>-|TRBJ2-3|TRBV5-4|-|14
TGTGCCAGCAGCAGTACAGGCAGGCCAGATACGCAGTATTTT
CASSSTGRPDTQYF
>-|TRBJ2-7|TRBV5-4|-|16
TGTGCCAGCAGACACTCTACCGGGACATCAAGCTCCGAGCAGTACTTC
CASRHSTGTSSSEQYF
>TRBD1|TRBJ1-2|TRBV11-2|-|13
TGTGCCAGCAGTTTCAGGGGGCACTATGGCTACACCTTC
CASSFRGHYGYTF
>-|TRBJ2-2|TRBV11-3|once|13
TGTGCCAGCAGCTTCTACAGGGACGGGGAGCTGTTTTTT
CASSFYRDGELFF
>-|TRBJ2-5|TRBV29-1|-|13
TGCAGCGTAAAACTAGGACTTCGGGGGACCCAGTACTTC
CSVKLGLRGTQYF
>TRBD1|TRBJ1-4|TRBV5-1|-|16
TGCGCCAGCAGCTCTGTACAGGGGAATGCTAATGAAAAACTGTTTTTT
CASSSVQGNANEKLFF
>-|TRBJ2-3|TRBV18|-|14
TGTGCCAGCTCACCACAGGTTCGCACAGATACGCAGTATTTT
CASSPQVRTDTQYF
>-|TRBJ2-1|TRBV28|-|13
TGTGCCAGCAGGCTAAATAGCGCCCTGGGAAAGTTCTTC
CASRLNSALGKFF
>TRBD1|TRBJ1-2|TRBV19|-|13
TGTGCCAGTAGGAACAGGGGAGCGGATGGCTACACCTTC
CASRNRGADGYTF
>TRBD2|TRBJ2-7|TRBV30|-|15
TGTGCCTGGAGAGGGCTAGCGGGGGTCTCCTACGAGCAGTACTTC
CAWRGLAGVSYEQYF
>-|TRBJ1-2|TRBV15|-|14
TGTGCCACCAGCACCACAGCCTTTAACTATGGCTACACCTTC
CATSTTAFNYGYTF
>-|TRBJ2-3|TRBV28|-|16
TGTGCCAGCAGCCCCGGTGGTAGCGGTTACACAGATACGCAGTATTTT
CASSPGGSGYTDTQYF
>TRBD1|TRBJ1-2|TRBV18|-|14
TGTGCCAGCTCACCGCAAGACAGGGGCTATGGCTACACCTTC
CASSPQDRGYGYTF
>-|TRBJ2-2|TRBV5-5|-|15
TGTGCCAGCAGCTTAAAAGGGGGGAACACCGGGGAGCTGTTTTTT
CASSLKGGNTGELFF
>TRBD1|TRBJ1-5|TRBV15|-|14
TGTGCCACCAGCAGAACAGGGGTCGGTCAGCCCCAGCATTTT
CATSRTGVGQPQHF
>TRBD2|TRBJ2-1|TRBV19|-|14
TGTGCCAGTAGGCCAGCGGGGGAATACAATGAGCAGTTCTTC
CASRPAGEYNEQFF